This T cell receptor (beta chain) was sequenced during a study of T cells after yellow fever vaccination. Study-wide results and limits: There was a possibility that FACS-sorted repertoires contained abundant clonotypes contaminating from the bulk population.

MiXCR, run by TCRdb on the 5' RACE reads, gives a single entry per CDR3 protein. Counted here are approximately 240,000 distinct CDR3 sequences, 3.6% occurring once; the ten biggest clones make up around a fifth. CDR3 size: 19 residues. This clonotype was seen repeatedly, ten times or more. The antigen is unknown. This chain links TRBV1 with TRBJ2-2; TRBD1, the table's D call, was not compared with the DNA. TRBV1 is a recognized pseudogene. Sample: PBMCs, taken 15 days after the yellow fever booster vaccination. The TCR was taken from a man between 18 and 35 years old who received the YFV17D yellow fever vaccine. The CDR3 here is CTSKMEGGRPIANTGELFF. The CDR3 DNA follows: TGCACCAGCAAGATGGAGGGGGGCCGACCGATAGCGAACACCGGGGAGCTGTTTTTT.